A selection of T cell receptor beta chains follows, all from one sample in a study of shared clonotypes between healthy human individuals. This table comes from immunoSEQ multiplex PCR, and its TCRdb copy is limited to in-frame clones, with some not included. There are about 2.4 million clones in the sample; roughly nine tenths occur only once, and around 0.15% lies in the top ten. The sample consisted of naive CD4+ T cells sorted from blood. Source of these receptors: a man between 18 and 35 years old in good health. Both conserved end residues are part of each CDR3. Fields, in order: D gene, clone size, J gene, V gene, CDR3 protein, CDR3 DNA. The D gene is left open where the match is weak. The listing skips clone size in some rows; elsewhere it reads once, few, many or a size class.

>-|-|TRBJ1-3|TRBV6-5
CASSYSADGNTIYF
TGTGCCAGCAGTTACTCGGCAGACGGAAACACCATATATTTT
>-|-|TRBJ2-2|TRBV9
CASSEGGGANTGELFF
TGTGCCAGCAGCGAGGGAGGGGGAGCGAACACCGGGGAGCTGTTTTTT
>-|-|TRBJ1-6|TRBV6-1
CASSSTGSNSPLHF
TGTGCCAGCAGTTCGACAGGATCCAATTCACCCCTCCACTTT
>TRBD2|-|TRBJ2-7|TRBV6-5
CASSYSERERSYEQYF
TGTGCCAGCAGTTACTCGGAGCGGGAAAGAAGCTACGAGCAGTACTTC
>-|-|TRBJ1-5|TRBV19
CASSPGGGRGNQPQHF
TGTGCCAGTAGTCCAGGTGGGGGTCGGGGCAATCAGCCCCAGCATTTT
>TRBD2|-|TRBJ2-7|TRBV6-5
CASAGGVYEQYF
TGTGCCAGCGCGGGGGGAGTCTACGAGCAGTACTTC
>-|-|TRBJ1-1|TRBV6-5
CASKTDLNTEAFF
TGTGCCAGCAAGACGGACCTGAACACTGAAGCTTTCTTT
>TRBD1|-|TRBJ1-6|TRBV28
CASSPRDRVNSPLHF
TGTGCCAGCAGCCCTCGGGACAGGGTAAATTCACCCCTCCACTTT
>-|-|TRBJ2-3|TRBV11-3
CASSPGLSTDTQYF
TGTGCCAGCAGCCCTGGACTGAGCACAGATACGCAGTATTTT
>TRBD1|-|TRBJ2-5|TRBV12-5
CASGQQGGETQYF
TGTGCTAGTGGTCAACAGGGGGGTGAGACCCAGTACTTC
>-|once|TRBJ2-7|TRBV10-3
CAISEFGHEQYF
TGTGCCATCAGTGAATTCGGGCACGAGCAGTACTTC
>TRBD2|-|TRBJ2-3|TRBV5-4
CASSRYAGGGGTDTQYF
TGTGCCAGCAGCCGTTATGCGGGCGGGGGTGGCACAGATACGCAGTATTTT
>-|once|TRBJ2-7|TRBV11-2
CASSSRALPGEQYF
TGTGCCAGCAGCTCCCGGGCCCTACCCGGCGAGCAGTACTTC
>-|-|TRBJ2-7|TRBV13
CASSSQISTTDHEQYF
TGTGCCAGCAGCTCCCAAATTTCTACCACCGACCACGAGCAGTACTTC
>-|-|TRBJ1-1|TRBV2
CASSTLGRARSEAFF
TGTGCCAGCAGTACCTTGGGCCGGGCTAGGTCTGAAGCTTTCTTT
>-|once|TRBJ1-4|TRBV20-1
CSAIRRGELFF
TGCAGTGCTATTCGGCGAGGTGAACTGTTTTTT
>-|-|TRBJ2-3|TRBV28
CASSSNTDTQYF
TGTGCCAGCAGTTCAAACACAGATACGCAGTATTTT
>-|-|TRBJ1-1|TRBV7-9
CASSPWGNTEAFF
TGTGCCAGCAGCCCATGGGGGAACACTGAAGCTTTCTTT
>TRBD1|-|TRBJ2-2|TRBV5-6
CASSPGTGAGTGELFF
TGTGCCAGCAGCCCTGGGACAGGGGCGGGCACCGGGGAGCTGTTTTTT
>-|once|TRBJ1-1|TRBV6-1
CASSEVGIRGWGVNTEAFF
TGTGCCAGCAGTGAAGTAGGGATCAGGGGATGGGGGGTGAACACTGAAGCTTTCTTT
>TRBD2|-|TRBJ2-7|TRBV7-2
CASSLGLAGEQYF
TGTGCCAGCAGCTTAGGACTAGCTGGGGAGCAGTACTTC
>-|-|TRBJ1-1|TRBV6-5
CASSYLQSTEAFF
TGTGCCAGCAGTTACCTCCAGTCCACTGAAGCTTTCTTT
>TRBD1|-|TRBJ2-5|TRBV9
CASSETGTGVIETQYF
TGTGCCAGCAGCGAGACCGGGACAGGAGTAATAGAGACCCAGTACTTC
>-|-|TRBJ1-1|TRBV4-2
CASSQMMSEAFF
TGTGCCAGCAGCCAAATGATGTCTGAAGCTTTCTTT
>TRBD1|-|TRBJ1-3|TRBV7-2
CASSQDRGLLVSGNTIYF
TGTGCCAGCAGCCAGGACAGGGGCCTATTAGTCTCTGGAAACACCATATATTTT
>-|-|TRBJ1-2|TRBV6-1
CASVGAFAIDGYTF
TGTGCCAGCGTCGGGGCCTTTGCGATCGATGGCTACACCTTC
>-|-|TRBJ2-3|TRBV5-1
CASSGSRDSSTDTQYF
TGCGCCAGCAGCGGGAGCCGGGACTCTAGCACAGATACGCAGTATTTT
>-|-|TRBJ1-6|TRBV27
CASSLRGDPASVIALHF
TGTGCCAGCAGTTTAAGGGGGGACCCAGCGTCGGTGATCGCCCTCCACTTT
>-|once|TRBJ1-1|TRBV19
CASSSWGNTEAFF
TGTGCCAGTAGTAGCTGGGGGAACACTGAAGCTTTCTTT
>-|-|TRBJ1-6|TRBV21-1
CASSRGEANSPLHF
TGTGCCAGCAGCAGGGGAGAGGCGAATTCACCCCTCCACTTT
>TRBD2|-|TRBJ2-2|TRBV5-1
CASSPPGGIGELFF
TGCGCCAGCAGCCCCCCGGGGGGGATCGGGGAGCTGTTTTTT
>TRBD1|-|TRBJ2-7|TRBV29-1
CSVAGQGAREQYF
TGCAGCGTTGCGGGACAGGGGGCGAGAGAGCAGTACTTC
>-|-|TRBJ2-3|TRBV7-9
CASSPGNTQYF
TGTGCCAGCAGCCCCGGGAATACGCAGTATTTT
>-|-|TRBJ1-2|TRBV6-5
CASSYSQQARGGYTF
TGTGCCAGCAGTTACTCACAACAGGCTAGGGGTGGCTACACCTTC
>-|-|TRBJ1-4|TRBV11-2
CASSLGINEKLFF
TGTGCCAGCAGCCTAGGGATCAATGAAAAACTGTTTTTT
>TRBD2|-|TRBJ2-5|TRBV6-1
CASSVGGYQETQYF
TGTGCCAGCAGTGTGGGGGGGTACCAAGAGACCCAGTACTTC
>-|-|TRBJ2-1|TRBV6-5
CASRVGTKVVDEQFF
TGTGCCAGCAGGGTCGGGACAAAGGTCGTAGATGAGCAGTTCTTC
>-|few|TRBJ1-2|TRBV2
CASSERGDFSGYTF
TGTGCCAGCAGTGAACGGGGGGATTTTAGTGGCTACACCTTC
>TRBD2|-|TRBJ2-3|TRBV7-9
CASSRPGLATTDTQYF
TGTGCCAGCAGCCGACCGGGACTAGCGACCACAGATACGCAGTATTTT
>TRBD1|-|TRBJ1-2|TRBV19
CASRSGQGAPYGYTF
TGTGCCAGTAGGAGTGGACAGGGGGCGCCCTATGGCTACACCTTC
>TRBD2|-|TRBJ2-7|TRBV6-1
CASSGTSGGGSYEQYF
TGTGCCAGCAGTGGGACTAGCGGGGGGGGTTCCTACGAGCAGTACTTC
>-|-|TRBJ1-6|TRBV28
CASSLPRSGSGSPLHF
TGTGCCAGCAGTTTACCCAGATCGGGGTCGGGTTCACCCCTCCACTTT
>-|-|TRBJ2-5|TRBV10-3
CAISEPGWEQYF
TGTGCCATCAGTGAGCCCGGGTGGGAGCAGTACTTC
>TRBD2|once|TRBJ2-1|TRBV7-9
CASRAGGRNEQFF
TGTGCCAGCAGGGCGGGAGGGCGCAATGAGCAGTTCTTC
>TRBD2|once|TRBJ2-5|TRBV2
CASTGGRWETQYF
TGTGCCAGCACAGGCGGGAGGTGGGAGACCCAGTACTTC
>TRBD1|-|TRBJ1-5|TRBV5-1
CASSPEGASNQPQHF
TGCGCCAGCTCCCCGGAGGGGGCGAGCAATCAGCCCCAGCATTTT
>TRBD1|-|TRBJ2-3|TRBV19
CASSIGQGGTDTQYF
TGTGCCAGTAGTATTGGACAGGGTGGCACAGATACGCAGTATTTT
>TRBD1|-|TRBJ2-1|TRBV2
CASSIAQGAGEFF
TGTGCCAGCAGTATAGCCCAGGGGGCAGGAGAGTTCTTC
>-|-|TRBJ1-1|TRBV6-1
CASLETATLNTEAFF
TGTGCCAGCTTGGAGACAGCAACCTTGAACACTGAAGCTTTCTTT
>-|-|TRBJ1-5|TRBV6-6
CASSYGTGMGNQPQHF
TGTGCCAGCAGTTACGGGACTGGTATGGGCAATCAGCCCCAGCATTTT